The 30 T cell receptor beta chains reported below all come from one sample, sequenced in a study of T cell changes during pregnancy in multiple sclerosis. TCRdb keeps only in-frame clones here, not all; method: immunoSEQ multiplex PCR. In the table there are about 50,000 clones, 80% to 95% of which are singletons. The specimen was CD4+ T cells from peripheral blood mononuclear cells, collected after pregnancy. These receptors originate from a female donor with multiple sclerosis, enrolled in a pregnancy study.

This clone was found a few times. This chain joins TRBV7-9 and TRBJ2-1; TRBD1 matches at 8 bases. CDR1 SEHNR and CDR2 FQNEAQ come from the germline V gene (reference sequence). The length of the CDR3 is 15 residues. The V gene end was trimmed by 5 bases and the J gene end by 7 bases; junction bases not matched to a gene: 10. Here the CDR3 DNA reads TGTGCCAGCAGCCTAGGGACAGGATCTGGGAATGAGCAGTTCTTC. Protein product: CASSLGTGSGNEQFF.

CDR3 region: CASRRGTRRRENYGYTF. The CDR3 nucleotides are TGTGCCAGCAGGCGCGGGACTCGTCGGAGGGAAAACTATGGCTACACCTTC. V is TRBV2 and J is TRBJ1-2; maybe TRBD1 (5 bases). The CDR3 totals 17 residues. V lost 6 bases to trimming and J lost 2 bases, with 22 bases between them. Germline values: CDR1 SNHLY, CDR2 FYNNEI.

The V gene is TRBV30, the J gene TRBJ2-7, with D possibly matching TRBD2 (5 bases). This CDR3 has 14 amino acids. Trimming removed 3 bases from V and 1 base from J, with 13 bases in between. In germline, CDR1 is GTSNPN, CDR2 SVGIG (reference sequence). This CDR3 is CAWRRRSGSYEQYF. CDR3 sequence (DNA): TGTGCCTGGAGGAGGAGAAGCGGATCCTACGAGCAGTACTTC.

V usage is TRBV18 and J usage is TRBJ2-1; perhaps TRBD2 as D (6 bases). This CDR3 contains 13 residues. V lost 5 bases to trimming and J lost 7 bases, with 12 bases between them. CDR1 and CDR2 (germline): KGHSH, LQKENI. CDR3 amino acids: CASSIGTGNEQFF. CDR3 nucleotide sequence: TGTGCCAGCTCAATAGGGACTGGGAATGAGCAGTTCTTC.

V is TRBV30 and J is TRBJ1-5, with a tentative D call TRBD1 (6 bases). The CDR3 spans 14 residues. V was shortened by 1 base and J by 7 bases, with 14 bases between the two germline ends. Germline loops: CDR1 GTSNPN, CDR2 SVGIG (reference sequence). Written as DNA, the CDR3 is TGTGCCTGGAGTGCTCAGGGGAAGACGCAGCCCCAGCATTTT. Protein product: CAWSAQGKTQPQHF.

This clone occurred a few times. This CDR3 is also generated by other DNA sequences in the sample. This sequence joins TRBV6-6 and TRBJ1-1; D is unresolved. The CDR3 is 12 amino acids. Trimming removed 4 bases from V and 1 base from J, with 4 bases in between. Germline CDR1 and CDR2: MNHNY and SVGAGI (reference sequence). CDR3 nucleotides: TGTGCCAGCAGTTCAGGGAACACTGAAGCTTTCTTT. Amino acid sequence: CASSSGNTEAFF.

This chain connects TRBV28 to TRBJ1-5; 9 nucleotides line up with TRBD1. Germline V gene sequence: CDR1 MDHEN, CDR2 SYDVKM. The CDR3 extends over 18 amino acids. Trimming removed 5 bases from V and 7 bases from J; junction bases left unmatched: 18. CDR3 sequence reads: CASSDPPLGTGYFQPQHF. The CDR3 nucleotides are TGTGCCAGCAGTGATCCCCCTCTAGGGACAGGGTATTTCCAGCCCCAGCATTTT.

V and J are TRBV10-3 and TRBJ2-1, with 8 bases fitting TRBD2. Trimming took 4 bases from V and 4 from J; bases not matched to a gene: 3. Per germline, CDR1 ENHRY and CDR2 SYGVKD. The CDR3 has 14 amino acids. The chain's CDR3 is CAISGLATYNEQFF. CDR3 coding DNA: TGTGCCATCAGTGGACTAGCGACTTACAATGAGCAGTTCTTC.

CDR3 residues: CASSPDRGYEQYF. CDR3 coding DNA: TGTGCCAGCAGCCCGGACAGGGGATACGAGCAGTACTTC. The chain has TRBV7-9 and TRBJ2-7, with 9 bases fitting TRBD1. This CDR3 has 13 amino acids. The V gene end was trimmed by 5 bases and the J gene end by 4 bases; junction bases not matched to a gene: 3. Germline V gene lookup returns CDR1 SEHNR and CDR2 FQNEAQ (reference sequence).

This clone was seen only once. This rearrangement joins TRBV9 to TRBJ2-1; perhaps TRBD1 as D (5 bases). The germline V gene has CDR1 SGDLS and CDR2 YYNGEE. The CDR3 is 16 amino acids. The V end lost 3 bases, the J end lost 0 bases, and 13 bases lay between the germline ends. The CDR3 here is CASSAGAVSSYNEQFF. CDR3 nucleotide sequence: TGTGCCAGCAGCGCTGGGGCCGTTAGCTCCTACAATGAGCAGTTCTTC.

J is TRBJ1-5 and V is TRBV30, with no clear D. The CDR3 is 12 residues long. V shed 0 bases and J shed 4 bases, with 4 bases lying between them. Looked up from germline, CDR1 is GTSNPN and CDR2 is SVGIG (reference sequence). In DNA form, the CDR3 reads TGTGCCTGGAGTGTACATAATCAGCCCCAGCATTTT. This sequence encodes CAWSVHNQPQHF.

The chain has TRBV7-6 and TRBJ1-1; possibly TRBD1 for D (5 bases). CDR1 and CDR2 (germline): SGHVS, FNYEAQ. Trimming took 1 base from V and 7 from J, leaving 10 bases between them. This CDR3 has 13 amino acids. CDR3 sequence: CASSLGVGGEAFF. The CDR3 nucleotides read TGTGCCAGCAGCTTAGGAGTGGGGGGTGAAGCTTTCTTT.

The J gene is TRBJ1-2, the V gene TRBV7-2; 7 bases agree with TRBD1. Germline CDR1 and CDR2: SGHTA and FQGNSA. The CDR3 sequence is 15 residues long. V lost 5 bases and J lost 8; bases outside the gene matches: 14. CDR3: CASSASRQGTRGYTF. CDR3 bases: TGTGCCAGCAGCGCCTCACGACAGGGTACAAGAGGCTACACCTTC.

The J gene is TRBJ1-2, the V gene TRBV28; 8 positions match TRBD1. This CDR3 has 14 residues. V trimming: 2 bases; J trimming: 2 bases; junction bases outside the gene matches: 1. The V gene's germline CDR1 is MDHEN and CDR2 SYDVKM. The CDR3 region is CASSLPGGNYGYTF. CDR3 coding DNA: TGTGCCAGCAGTTTACCAGGGGGCAACTATGGCTACACCTTC.

The rearrangement links TRBV4-2 to TRBJ2-7; D not certain. The V end was cut by 1 base, the J end by 2 bases, with 15 bases between. Per the germline V gene, CDR1 is LGHNA and CDR2 is YNFKEQ. This CDR3 is 16 amino acids long. The CDR3 protein is CASSQAGSNTPYEQYF. In DNA form, the CDR3 reads TGTGCCAGCAGCCAAGCGGGTTCGAACACTCCCTACGAGCAGTACTTC.

The rearrangement links TRBV23-1 to TRBJ2-7; TRBD1 aligns across 8 bases. TRBV23-1 is an ORF, and what it does is uncertain. The ends lost 2 bases at V and 6 bases at J; junction bases unmatched: 6. The CDR3 consists of 14 residues. CDR3: CASSQRTGMVEQYF. CDR3 coding DNA: TGCGCCAGCAGTCAAAGGACAGGGATGGTCGAGCAGTACTTC.

The CDR3 nucleotides are TGTGCCAGCAGTTACGACAGAAATCAGCCCCAGCATTTT. Residues: CASSYDRNQPQHF. V and J are TRBV6-5 and TRBJ1-5, with D maybe TRBD1 (5 bases). Trimming took off 2 bases at V and 4 bases at J, with 6 bases between the two ends. Germline CDR1 MNHEY, CDR2 SVGAGI. This CDR3 spans 13 amino acids.

This clone was detected only once. The chain joins TRBV23-1 to TRBJ2-7, with D possibly being TRBD1 (5 bases). TRBV23-1 is labeled an ORF, and its function is uncertain. Trimming pared 0 bases from V and 2 bases from J, leaving 14 bases between. This CDR3 contains 16 residues. This chain's CDR3 is CASSQSTTVIPYEQYF. The CDR3 DNA reads TGCGCCAGCAGTCAATCGACGACAGTAATACCCTACGAGCAGTACTTC.

The chain combines TRBV5-1 with TRBJ1-1, with TRBD1 as a possible D gene (6 bases). Germline V gene sequence: CDR1 SGHRS, CDR2 YFSETQ. This CDR3 spans 16 amino acids. Trimming left V 3 bases short and J 2 bases short, with 17 bases between. The CDR3 loop is CASSSGSTGANTEAFF. CDR3 DNA sequence: TGCGCCAGCAGCTCGGGATCGACAGGAGCCAACACTGAAGCTTTCTTT.

The genes are TRBV10-3 and TRBJ2-3; perhaps TRBD2 as D (6 bases). V lost 3 bases and J lost 1, with 23 bases in between. Looked up from germline, CDR1 is ENHRY and CDR2 is SYGVKD. CDR3 length: 19 residues. The CDR3 coding sequence is TGTGCCATCAGTGAACCGGGACTTCTCGGGAGTGAGGGCACAGATACGCAGTATTTT. Translation gives CAISEPGLLGSEGTDTQYF.

The genes are TRBV28 and TRBJ2-2; 11 nucleotides match TRBD2. Looked up from germline, CDR1 is MDHEN and CDR2 is SYDVKM. CDR3 length: 14 amino acids. V shed 8 bases, J shed 5 bases, and the junction held 4 bases outside the gene matches. The chain's CDR3 is CASWGLADTGELFF. The CDR3, as DNA: TGTGCCAGCTGGGGACTAGCGGATACCGGGGAGCTGTTTTTT.

In this sample, this clone turned up a few times. The chain recombines TRBV5-4 with TRBJ2-5, with 10 bases lining up with TRBD2. Germline V gene lookup returns CDR1 SGHNT and CDR2 YYREEE (reference sequence). V was clipped by 4 bases and J by 7 bases; unmatched bases: 13. CDR3 length equals 16 residues. The CDR3 DNA reads TGTGCCAGCAGCCCGACTAGCGGGCTCCCCCAGGGGACCCAGTACTTC. Translating it yields CASSPTSGLPQGTQYF.

V and J are TRBV6-6 and TRBJ1-2; no definite D call. CDR1 MNHNY and CDR2 SVGAGI come from the germline V gene (reference sequence). CDR3 length: 14 amino acids. Trimming removed 0 bases from V and 0 bases from J, with 5 bases in between. The CDR3: CASSYSHTNYGYTF. The DNA for the CDR3 is TGTGCCAGCAGTTACTCCCACACTAACTATGGCTACACCTTC.

The chain recombines TRBV7-2 with TRBJ2-7; 8 positions agree with TRBD1. The germline V gene encodes CDR1 SGHTA and CDR2 FQGNSA. The CDR3 is 15 residues long. With V trimmed by 5 bases and J by 2 bases, 8 bases remained unmatched. The CDR3 nucleotides read TGTGCCAGCAGCCGTGGGACAGGTGCCCCCTACGAGCAGTACTTC. Its protein product is CASSRGTGAPYEQYF.

The chain uses TRBV4-2 and TRBJ2-3; D is possibly TRBD1 (5 bases). Germline V gives CDR1 LGHNA, CDR2 YNFKEQ. The CDR3 covers 16 residues. The V end was cut by 0 bases, the J end by 3 bases, with 13 bases between. The CDR3: CASSQEGAGLTDTQYF. In nucleotides, the CDR3 is TGTGCCAGCAGCCAAGAAGGGGCAGGGTTGACAGATACGCAGTATTTT.

The chain uses TRBV4-1 and TRBJ1-5; tentatively, D is TRBD1 (6 bases). V was cut by 1 base and J by 1 base, with 11 bases left in between. The CDR3 totals 16 residues. Germline-derived CDR1 and CDR2 are MGHRA and YSYEKL. The CDR3 sequence: CASSQGTVGSNQPQHF. CDR3 coding DNA: TGCGCCAGCAGCCAAGGGACAGTCGGGAGCAATCAGCCCCAGCATTTT.

V usage is TRBV19 and J usage is TRBJ2-3, with D tentatively TRBD2 (5 bases). The CDR3 length is 16 residues. CDR1 LNHDA and CDR2 SQIVND come from the germline V gene (reference sequence). Trimming stripped 7 bases from V and 4 bases from J, with 21 bases between. DNA for the CDR3: TGTGCCAGTAATGGGCGGCCGGGGAGAATCGCAGATACGCAGTATTTT. It specifies CASNGRPGRIADTQYF.

V is TRBV7-2 and J is TRBJ2-2, with 12 bases identical to TRBD2. This CDR3 has 15 residues. V dropped 4 bases and J dropped 6; count of bases not matched to a gene: 3. Looked up from germline, CDR1 is SGHTA and CDR2 is FQGNSA. The CDR3 sequence is CASSWLAGGSGELFF. In DNA, the CDR3 is TGTGCCAGCAGCTGGCTAGCGGGAGGGTCCGGGGAGCTGTTTTTT.

The chain is built from TRBV11-2 and TRBJ2-7; TRBD2 matches 14 bases. V trimming: 10 bases; J trimming: 5 bases; junction bases outside the gene matches: 22. This CDR3 has 19 residues. Per germline, CDR1 SGHAT and CDR2 FQNNGV. For the CDR3, the DNA is TGTGCCACCGGGATCCCAGTGACTAGCGGGAGGGCCAGGAGTAACGAGCAGTACTTC. It yields the protein CATGIPVTSGRARSNEQYF.

The gene calls are TRBV5-4 and TRBJ2-1; a possible D gene is TRBD1 (6 bases). The V end lost 1 base, the J end lost 8 bases, and 13 bases lay between the germline ends. Germline V CDR1 and CDR2: SGHNT, YYREEE (reference sequence). The CDR3 sequence is 14 residues long. CDR3 sequence: CASSLWAGEDEQFF. The CDR3 DNA reads TGTGCCAGCAGCTTGTGGGCAGGGGAAGATGAGCAGTTCTTC.